Below, one T cell receptor beta chain is given with its context. Its specificity is not known. One entry per CDR3 protein, called by TCRdb with MiXCR from the 5' RACE reads. The table includes about half a million distinct CDR3 sequences, about 18% detected once. The sample originates from a study of T-cell memory formation after mild COVID-19. Whole-study context: Clusters of TCRs were largely donor specific.

Whole-study results and caveats: CD4+ clones that contracted lay mainly in CM and EM; CD8+ ones lay in EMRA. While clones contracting from day 15 to 85 were balanced between CD4 and CD8, later expanders leaned CD4+. Researchers found some responding clones in pre-infection memory, a sign that cross-reactive memory joined.

V gave up 7 bases and J gave up 4 bases, with 17 bases separating them. This CDR3 region has 15 residues. In germline, CDR1 is MNHNY, CDR2 SVGAGI (reference sequence). The sequence was collected from an adult woman who had mild COVID-19 (a few samples of this study predate the infection). Cell type and time point are not known. The V call is TRBV6-6, the J call TRBJ1-5, with TRBD1 as a possible D gene (6 bases). Sequencing used PBMCs or a T cell subset sorted from them (not recorded which). The DNA for the CDR3 is TGTGCCAGCACATATGAGGGGGTATCAAATCAGCCCCAGCATTTT. Encoded protein: CASTYEGVSNQPQHF.